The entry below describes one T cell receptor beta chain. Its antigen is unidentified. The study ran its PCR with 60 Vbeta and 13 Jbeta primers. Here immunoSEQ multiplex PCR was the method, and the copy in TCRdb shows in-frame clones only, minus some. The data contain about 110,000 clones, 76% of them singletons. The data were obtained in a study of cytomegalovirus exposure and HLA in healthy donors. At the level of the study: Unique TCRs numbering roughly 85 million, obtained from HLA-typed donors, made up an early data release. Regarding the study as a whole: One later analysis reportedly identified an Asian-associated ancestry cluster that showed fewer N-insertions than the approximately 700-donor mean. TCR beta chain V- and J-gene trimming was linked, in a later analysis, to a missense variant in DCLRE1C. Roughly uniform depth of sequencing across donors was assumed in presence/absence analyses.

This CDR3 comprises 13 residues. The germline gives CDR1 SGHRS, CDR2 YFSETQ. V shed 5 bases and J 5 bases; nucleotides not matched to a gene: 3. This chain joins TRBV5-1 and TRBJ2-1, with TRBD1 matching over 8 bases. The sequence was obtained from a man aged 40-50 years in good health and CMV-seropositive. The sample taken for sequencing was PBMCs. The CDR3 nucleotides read TGCGCCAGCAGGGACAGGGTGAACAATGAGCAGTTCTTC. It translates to CASRDRVNNEQFF.